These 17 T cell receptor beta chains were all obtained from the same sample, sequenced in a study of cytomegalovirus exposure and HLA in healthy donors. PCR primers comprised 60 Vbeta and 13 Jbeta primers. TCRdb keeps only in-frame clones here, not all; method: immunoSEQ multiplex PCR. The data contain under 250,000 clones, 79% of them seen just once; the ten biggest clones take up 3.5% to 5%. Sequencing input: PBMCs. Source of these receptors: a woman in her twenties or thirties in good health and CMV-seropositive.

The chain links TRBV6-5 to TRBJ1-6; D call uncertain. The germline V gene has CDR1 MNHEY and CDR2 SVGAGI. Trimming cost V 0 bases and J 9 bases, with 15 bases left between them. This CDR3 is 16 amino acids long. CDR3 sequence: CASSYSKWRAGSPLHF. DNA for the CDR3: TGTGCCAGCAGTTACTCGAAATGGAGGGCGGGTTCACCCCTCCACTTT.

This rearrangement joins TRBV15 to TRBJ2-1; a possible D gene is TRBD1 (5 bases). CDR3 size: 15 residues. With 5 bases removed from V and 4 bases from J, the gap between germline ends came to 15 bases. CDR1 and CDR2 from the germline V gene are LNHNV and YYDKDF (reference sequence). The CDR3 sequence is CATSAQDGAYNEQFF. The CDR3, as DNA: TGTGCCACCAGCGCACAAGATGGGGCATACAATGAGCAGTTCTTC.

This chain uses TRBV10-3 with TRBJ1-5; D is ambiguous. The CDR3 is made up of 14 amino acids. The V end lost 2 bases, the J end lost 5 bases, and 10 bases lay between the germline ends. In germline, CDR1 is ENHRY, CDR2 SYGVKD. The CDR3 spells CAISEQRGDQPQHF. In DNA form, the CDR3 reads TGTGCCATCAGTGAGCAACGGGGAGATCAGCCCCAGCATTTT.

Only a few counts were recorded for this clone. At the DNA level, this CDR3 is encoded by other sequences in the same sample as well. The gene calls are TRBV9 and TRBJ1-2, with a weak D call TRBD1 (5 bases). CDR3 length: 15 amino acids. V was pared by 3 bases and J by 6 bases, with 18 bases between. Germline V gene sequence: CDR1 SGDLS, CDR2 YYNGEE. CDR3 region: CASSGIEGETNGYTF. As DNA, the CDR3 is TGTGCCAGCAGCGGGATCGAAGGGGAAACTAATGGCTACACCTTC.

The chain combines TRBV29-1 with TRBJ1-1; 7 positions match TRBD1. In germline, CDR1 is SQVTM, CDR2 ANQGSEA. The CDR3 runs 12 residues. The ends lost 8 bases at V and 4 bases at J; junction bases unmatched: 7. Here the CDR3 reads CSSNTGVTEAFF. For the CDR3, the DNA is TGCAGCAGTAATACAGGGGTCACTGAAGCTTTCTTT.

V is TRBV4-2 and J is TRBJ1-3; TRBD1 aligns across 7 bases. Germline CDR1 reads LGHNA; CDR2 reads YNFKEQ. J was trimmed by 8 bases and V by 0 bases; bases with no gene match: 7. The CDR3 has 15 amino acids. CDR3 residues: CASSQECYRGDTIYF. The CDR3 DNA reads TGTGCCAGCAGCCAAGAATGTTACAGGGGAGACACCATATATTTT.

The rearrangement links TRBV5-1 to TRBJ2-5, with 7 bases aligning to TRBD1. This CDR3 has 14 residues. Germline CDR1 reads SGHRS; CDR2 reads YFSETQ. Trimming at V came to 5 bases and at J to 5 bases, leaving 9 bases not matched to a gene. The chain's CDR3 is CASRETGERETQYF. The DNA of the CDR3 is TGCGCCAGCAGAGAAACAGGGGAGAGGGAGACCCAGTACTTC.

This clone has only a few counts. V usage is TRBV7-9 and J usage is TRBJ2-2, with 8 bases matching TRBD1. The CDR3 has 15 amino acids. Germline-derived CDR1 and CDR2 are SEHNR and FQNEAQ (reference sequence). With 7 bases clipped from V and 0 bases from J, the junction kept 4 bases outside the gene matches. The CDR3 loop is CASIQQGANTGELFF. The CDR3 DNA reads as TGTGCCAGCATCCAACAGGGGGCGAACACCGGGGAGCTGTTTTTT. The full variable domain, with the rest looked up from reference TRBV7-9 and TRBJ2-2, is DTGVSQNPRHKITKRGQNVTFRCDPISEHNRLYWYRQTLGQGPEFLTYFQNEAQLEKSRLLSDRFSAERPKGSFSTLEIQRTEQGDSAMYLCASIQQGANTGELFFGEGSRLTVL.

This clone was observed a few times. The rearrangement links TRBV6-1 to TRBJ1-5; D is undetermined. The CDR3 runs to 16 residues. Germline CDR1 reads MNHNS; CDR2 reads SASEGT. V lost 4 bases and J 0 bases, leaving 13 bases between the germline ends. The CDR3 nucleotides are TGTGCCAGCAGTGCCGAGGGTCACCTTAGCAATCAGCCCCAGCATTTT. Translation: CASSAEGHLSNQPQHF.

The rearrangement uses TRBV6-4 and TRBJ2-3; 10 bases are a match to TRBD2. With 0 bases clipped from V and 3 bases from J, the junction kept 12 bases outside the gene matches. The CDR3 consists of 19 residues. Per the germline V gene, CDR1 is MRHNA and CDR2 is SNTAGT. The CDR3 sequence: CASSDSIEKRGGPTDTQYF. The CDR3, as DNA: TGTGCCAGCAGTGACTCGATTGAGAAGCGGGGGGGCCCGACAGATACGCAGTATTTT.

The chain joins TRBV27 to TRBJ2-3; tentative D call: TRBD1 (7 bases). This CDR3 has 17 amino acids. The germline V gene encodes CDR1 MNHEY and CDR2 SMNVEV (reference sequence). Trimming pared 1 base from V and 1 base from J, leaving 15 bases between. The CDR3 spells CASSLLGGQGGTDTQYF. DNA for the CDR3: TGTGCCAGCAGTTTATTAGGGGGGCAGGGGGGCACAGATACGCAGTATTTT.

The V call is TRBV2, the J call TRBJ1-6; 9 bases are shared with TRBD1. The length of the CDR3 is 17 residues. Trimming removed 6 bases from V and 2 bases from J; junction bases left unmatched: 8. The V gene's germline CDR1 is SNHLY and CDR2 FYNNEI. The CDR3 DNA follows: TGTGCCAGCAGCTTTTACAGGGGGCGAGCCTATAATTCACCCCTCCACTTT. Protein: CASSFYRGRAYNSPLHF.

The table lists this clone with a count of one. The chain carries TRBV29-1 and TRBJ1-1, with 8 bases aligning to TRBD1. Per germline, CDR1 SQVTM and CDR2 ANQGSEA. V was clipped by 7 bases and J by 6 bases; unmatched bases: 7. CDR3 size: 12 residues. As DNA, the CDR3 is TGCAGCGCCGGACAGGGCCACTCTGAAGCTTTCTTT. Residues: CSAGQGHSEAFF.

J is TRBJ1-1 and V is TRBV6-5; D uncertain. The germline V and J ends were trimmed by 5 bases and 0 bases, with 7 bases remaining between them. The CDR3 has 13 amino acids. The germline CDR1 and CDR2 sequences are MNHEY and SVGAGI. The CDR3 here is CASSPQMNTEAFF. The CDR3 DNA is TGTGCCAGCAGTCCTCAGATGAACACTGAAGCTTTCTTT.

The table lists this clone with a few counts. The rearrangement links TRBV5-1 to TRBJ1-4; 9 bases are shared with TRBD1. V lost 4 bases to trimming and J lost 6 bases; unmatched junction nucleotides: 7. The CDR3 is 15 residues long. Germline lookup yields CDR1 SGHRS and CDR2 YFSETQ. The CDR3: CASSPWTGDDEKLFF. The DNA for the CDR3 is TGCGCCAGCAGCCCGTGGACAGGGGATGATGAAAAACTGTTTTTT.

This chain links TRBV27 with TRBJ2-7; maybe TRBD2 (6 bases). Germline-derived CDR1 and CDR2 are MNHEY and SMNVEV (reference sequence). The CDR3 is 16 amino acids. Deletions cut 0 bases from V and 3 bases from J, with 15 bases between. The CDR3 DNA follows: TGTGCCAGCAGTTTATCCCACTCGGCGGGGCACTACGAGCAGTACTTC. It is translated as CASSLSHSAGHYEQYF.

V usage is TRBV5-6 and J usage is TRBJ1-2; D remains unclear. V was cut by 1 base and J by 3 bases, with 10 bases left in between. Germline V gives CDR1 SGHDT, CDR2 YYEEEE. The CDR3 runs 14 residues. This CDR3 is CASSLYRSYYGYTF. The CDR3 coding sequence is TGTGCCAGCAGCTTGTATCGGAGCTACTATGGCTACACCTTC. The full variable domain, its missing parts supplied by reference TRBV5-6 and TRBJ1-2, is DAGVTQSPTHLIKTRGQQVTLRCSPKSGHDTVSWYQQALGQGPQFIFQYYEEEERQRGNFPDRFSGHQFPNYSSELNVNALLLGDSALYLCASSLYRSYYGYTFGSGTRLTVV.